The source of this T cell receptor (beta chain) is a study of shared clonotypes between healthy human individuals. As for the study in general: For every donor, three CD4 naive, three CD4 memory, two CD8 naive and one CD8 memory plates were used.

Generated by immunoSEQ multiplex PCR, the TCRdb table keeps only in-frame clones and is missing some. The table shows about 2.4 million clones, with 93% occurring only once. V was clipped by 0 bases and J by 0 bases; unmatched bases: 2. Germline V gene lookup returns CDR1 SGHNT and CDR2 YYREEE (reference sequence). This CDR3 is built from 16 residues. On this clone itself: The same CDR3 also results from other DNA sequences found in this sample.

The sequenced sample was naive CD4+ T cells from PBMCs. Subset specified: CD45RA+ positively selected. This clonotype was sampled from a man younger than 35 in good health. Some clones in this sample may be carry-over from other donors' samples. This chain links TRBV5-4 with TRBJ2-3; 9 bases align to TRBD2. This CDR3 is CASSLATSGSTDTQYF. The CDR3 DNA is TGTGCCAGCAGCTTGGCCACTAGCGGGAGCACAGATACGCAGTATTTT.